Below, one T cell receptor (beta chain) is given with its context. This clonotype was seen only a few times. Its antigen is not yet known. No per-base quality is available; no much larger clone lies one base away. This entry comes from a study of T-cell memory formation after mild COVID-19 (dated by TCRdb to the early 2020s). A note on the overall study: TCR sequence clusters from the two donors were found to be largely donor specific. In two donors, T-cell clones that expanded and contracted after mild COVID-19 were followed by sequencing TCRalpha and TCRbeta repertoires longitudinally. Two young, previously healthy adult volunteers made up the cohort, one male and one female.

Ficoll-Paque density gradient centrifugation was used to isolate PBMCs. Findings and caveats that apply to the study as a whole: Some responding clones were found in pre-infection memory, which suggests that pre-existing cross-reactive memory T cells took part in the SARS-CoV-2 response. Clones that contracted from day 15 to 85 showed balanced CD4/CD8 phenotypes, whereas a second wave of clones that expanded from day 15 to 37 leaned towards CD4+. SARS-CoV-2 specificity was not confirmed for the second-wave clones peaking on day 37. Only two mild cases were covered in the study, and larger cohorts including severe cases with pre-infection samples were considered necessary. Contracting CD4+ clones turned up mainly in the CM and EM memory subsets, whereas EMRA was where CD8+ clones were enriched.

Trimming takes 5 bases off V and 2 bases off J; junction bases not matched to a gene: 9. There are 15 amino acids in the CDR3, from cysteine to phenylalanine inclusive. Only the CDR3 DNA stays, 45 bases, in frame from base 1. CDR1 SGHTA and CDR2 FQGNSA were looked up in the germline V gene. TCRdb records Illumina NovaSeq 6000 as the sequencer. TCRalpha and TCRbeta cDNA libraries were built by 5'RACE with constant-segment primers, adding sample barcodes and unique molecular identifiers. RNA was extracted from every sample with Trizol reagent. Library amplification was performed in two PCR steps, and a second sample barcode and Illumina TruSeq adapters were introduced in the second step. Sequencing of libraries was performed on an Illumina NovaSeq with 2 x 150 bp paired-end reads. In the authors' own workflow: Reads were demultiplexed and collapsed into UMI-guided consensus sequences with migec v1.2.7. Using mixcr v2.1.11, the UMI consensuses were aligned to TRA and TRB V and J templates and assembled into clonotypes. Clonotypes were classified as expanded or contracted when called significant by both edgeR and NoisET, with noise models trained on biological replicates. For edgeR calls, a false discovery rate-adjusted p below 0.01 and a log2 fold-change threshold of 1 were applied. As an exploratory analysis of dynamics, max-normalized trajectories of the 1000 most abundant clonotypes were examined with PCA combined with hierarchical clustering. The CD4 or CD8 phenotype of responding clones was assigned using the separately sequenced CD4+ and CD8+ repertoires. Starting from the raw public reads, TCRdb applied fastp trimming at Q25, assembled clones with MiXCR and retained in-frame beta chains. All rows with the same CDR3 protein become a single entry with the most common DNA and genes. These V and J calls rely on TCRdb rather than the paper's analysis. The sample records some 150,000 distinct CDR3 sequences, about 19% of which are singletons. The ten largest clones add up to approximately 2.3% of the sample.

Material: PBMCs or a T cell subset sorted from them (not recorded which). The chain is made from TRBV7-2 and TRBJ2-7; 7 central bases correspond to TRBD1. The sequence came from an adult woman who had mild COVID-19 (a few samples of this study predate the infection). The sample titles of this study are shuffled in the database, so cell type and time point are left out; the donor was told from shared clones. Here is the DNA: TGTGCCAGCAGCCCCCACCTTGGACAGGCCTACGAGCAGTACTTC. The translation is CASSPHLGQAYEQYF.